This T cell receptor beta chain is from a study of blood T cell repertoires in COVID-19 (dated by TCRdb to the early 2020s). The study in broad terms: Collaborator samples came from the United States, Italy and Spain and covered acute and convalescent phases of COVID-19. A de-identified subject ID, COVID-19 status, age in years and sex were almost always included in the sample metadata. The repertoires were released in a freely available public database intended as a resource for research on the immune response to SARS-CoV-2. The samples were drawn from two sources: the first 160 participants of the ongoing ImmuneRACE study, and over 1,000 subjects contributed by 6 global collaborators. The prospective study material was composed of cDNA or gDNA derived from T cells, B-cell-depleted T cells, or PBMCs. Subjects who had been exposed to COVID-19, were actively infected with it, or had recovered from it provided the deeply sampled blood TCRbeta repertoires that made up the dataset. HLA class I and class II types, where available, came from metadata supplied by the sample provider rather than from assay-based typing. Study-wide findings and limitations: How much clinical and demographic metadata was included differed by source and by participant, and the metadata was provided uncurated.

The collaborating institutions used their own protocols to collect whole blood in K2EDTA tubes. For TCRbeta analysis, collaborator samples were shipped as frozen whole blood, as isolated PBMCs, or as DNA extracted from either sample type. The trim is 0 bases for V and 5 bases for J, with a gap of 10 bases between the germline ends. In the germline V gene (reference sequence), CDR1 corresponds to MNHNY and CDR2 to SVGAGI. Including cysteine and phenylalanine, the CDR3 has 14 amino acids. CDR3 DNA is the only sequence kept; it has 42 bases, read in frame from the first base. TCRbeta CDR3 regions were amplified from genomic DNA by means of the immunoSEQ Assay, a bias-controlled multiplex PCR. Per the authors' processing: The number of nucleated cells in each sample was estimated from the amplification of reference gene primers within the assay. To quantify the absolute abundance of each unique TCRbeta CDR3 rearrangement, sequence reads were collapsed and filtered. For each sample, productive Simpson clonality was calculated as the square root of Simpson's diversity index across productive rearrangements. Here the immuneACCESS table is served through TCRdb, limited to in-frame sequences with V and J called. Missing clones are a known gap in these copies; in checked studies unresolved V genes cover under half, and the rest lacks a known reason. V, J and clone size are those of that table, while D and trimming were read from the DNA. Counted in this sample were 100,000 to 130,000 clones; 84% of them appeared once. The ten most abundant clones make up about 4% of the sample.

A remark on this clone: Its antigen is not yet known. Per-nucleotide qualities are absent, and no much larger clonotype sits a single base away.

This receptor was taken from a human donor in a cohort sampled during active COVID-19. Sample: peripheral blood. Here the chain combines TRBV6-6 and TRBJ2-5; the D gene is perhaps TRBD2, from 7 matching bases. The nucleotides read TGTGCCAGCAGTTACTCAGGGGGGGCCGAGACCCAGTACTTC. This yields the protein CASSYSGGAETQYF.